The TCR beta chain described here comes from a study of shared clonotypes between healthy human individuals. For the study at large: CD4 naive cells filled three plates per donor, CD4 memory three, CD8 naive two and CD8 memory one. Study outcomes and limitations: Clonotypes that were shared across four donors made up approximately 5% of naive CD4 clonotypes.

TCRdb's table, derived via immunoSEQ multiplex PCR, lists solely in-frame clones and lacks some. The sample consists of some 2.1 million clones, roughly 94% of them appearing once. The germline V gene has CDR1 SGHKS and CDR2 YYEKEE (reference sequence). The length of the CDR3 is 15 residues. V was pared by 4 bases and J by 4 bases, with 7 bases of the junction left unmatched. A word on this clone: Its antigen is undetermined.

Sequences were obtained from naive CD4+ T cells sorted from blood. Subset reported: CD45RA+ positively selected. This rearrangement joins TRBV5-5 to TRBJ2-1; 8 bases match TRBD1. The receptor comes from a man between 18 and 29 years old in good health. Here the CDR3 reads CASSRGQGGYNEQFF. The CDR3, as DNA: TGTGCCAGCAGCCGCGGACAGGGAGGATACAATGAGCAGTTCTTC.